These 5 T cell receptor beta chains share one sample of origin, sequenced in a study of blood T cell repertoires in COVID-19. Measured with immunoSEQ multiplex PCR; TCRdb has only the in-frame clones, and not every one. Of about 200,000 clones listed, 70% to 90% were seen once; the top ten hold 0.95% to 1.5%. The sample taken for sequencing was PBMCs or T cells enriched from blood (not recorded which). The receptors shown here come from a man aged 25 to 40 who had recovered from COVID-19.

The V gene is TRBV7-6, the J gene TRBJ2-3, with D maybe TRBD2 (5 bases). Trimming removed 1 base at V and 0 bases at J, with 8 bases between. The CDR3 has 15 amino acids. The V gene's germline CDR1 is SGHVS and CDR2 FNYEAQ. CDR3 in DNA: TGTGCCAGCAGCTTAGTCGGCGGGAGCACAGATACGCAGTATTTT. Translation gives CASSLVGGSTDTQYF.

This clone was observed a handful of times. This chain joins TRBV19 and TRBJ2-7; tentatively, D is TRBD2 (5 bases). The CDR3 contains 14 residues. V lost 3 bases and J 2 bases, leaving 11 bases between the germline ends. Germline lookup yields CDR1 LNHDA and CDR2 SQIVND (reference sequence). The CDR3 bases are TGTGCCAGTAGTATGGCTAGCCGAGCCTACGAGCAGTACTTC. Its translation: CASSMASRAYEQYF.

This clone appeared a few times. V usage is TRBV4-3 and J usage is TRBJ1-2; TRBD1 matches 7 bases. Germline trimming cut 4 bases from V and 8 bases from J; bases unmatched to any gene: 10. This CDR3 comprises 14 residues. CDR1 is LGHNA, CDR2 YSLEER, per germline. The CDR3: CASSRQQGSGGYTF. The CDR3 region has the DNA TGCGCCAGCAGCCGCCAACAGGGGAGCGGAGGCTACACCTTC.

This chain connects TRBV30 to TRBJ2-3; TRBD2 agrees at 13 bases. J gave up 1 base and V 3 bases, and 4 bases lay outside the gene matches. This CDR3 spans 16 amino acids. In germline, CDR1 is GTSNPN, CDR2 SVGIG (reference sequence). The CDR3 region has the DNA TGTGCCTGGAGCTTAGGACTAGCGGGGGGCACAGATACGCAGTATTTT. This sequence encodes CAWSLGLAGGTDTQYF.

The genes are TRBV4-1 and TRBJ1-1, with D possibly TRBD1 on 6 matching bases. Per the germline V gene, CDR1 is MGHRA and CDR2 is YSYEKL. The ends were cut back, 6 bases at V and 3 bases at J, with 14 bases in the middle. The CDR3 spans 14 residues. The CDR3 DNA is TGCGCCAGCAGAAACAGGGCAGCGGACACTGAAGCTTTCTTT. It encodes CASRNRAADTEAFF.